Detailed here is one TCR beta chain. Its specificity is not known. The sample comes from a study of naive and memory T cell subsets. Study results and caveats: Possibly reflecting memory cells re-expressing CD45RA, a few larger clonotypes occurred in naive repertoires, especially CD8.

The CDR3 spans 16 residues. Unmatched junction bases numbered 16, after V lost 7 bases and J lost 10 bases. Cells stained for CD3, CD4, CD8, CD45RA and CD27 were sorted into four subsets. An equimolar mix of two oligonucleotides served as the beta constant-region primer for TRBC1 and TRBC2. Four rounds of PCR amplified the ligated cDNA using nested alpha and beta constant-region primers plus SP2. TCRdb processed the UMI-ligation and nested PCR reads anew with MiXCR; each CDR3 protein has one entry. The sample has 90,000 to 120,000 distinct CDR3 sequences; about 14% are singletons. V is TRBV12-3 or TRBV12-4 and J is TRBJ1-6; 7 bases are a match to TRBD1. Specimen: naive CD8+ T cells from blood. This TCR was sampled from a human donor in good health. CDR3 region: CASINPQTGSSSPLHF. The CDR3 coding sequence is TGTGCCAGCATCAATCCCCAGACAGGGTCGAGCTCACCCCTCCACTTT.